Listed below are T cell receptor beta chains from one sample, sequenced in a study of a mutant IDH1 vaccine in newly diagnosed glioma. Sequencing used immunoSEQ multiplex PCR; TCRdb keeps in-frame clones, though not all of them. The table lists tens of thousands of clones, 80% to 90% of them singletons. Their specific antigens are unknown. Sequenced here: PBMCs, sampled from a glioma patient whose treatment included an IDH1 peptide vaccine. These receptors were collected from a man aged 40-55 years with glioma. The CDR3 runs from the conserved cysteine through the conserved F or W. The D gene is left open where the match is weak. Not every row has a clone size; where given, it reads once, few, many or a size class.

clone size	V gene	J gene	D gene	CDR3 DNA	CDR3 protein
NA	TRBV19	TRBJ1-5	NA	TGTGCCAGTAGCATAGGGGACATTAATAGCAATCAGCCCCAGCATTTT	CASSIGDINSNQPQHF
NA	TRBV29-1	TRBJ2-7	NA	TGCAGCGTTGAAGTCCGGGAGACGTCCTACGAGCAGTACTTC	CSVEVRETSYEQYF
once	TRBV19	TRBJ2-7	NA	TGTGCCAGTAGTATAGTCCGGGACAACTCCTACGAGCAGTACTTC	CASSIVRDNSYEQYF
once	TRBV5-5	TRBJ1-1	NA	TGTGCCAGCAATCCTCTTGGAGGGGGGGGATTAATAAGTAACACTGAAGCTTTCTTT	CASNPLGGGGLISNTEAFF
once	TRBV14	TRBJ1-2	NA	TGTGCCAGCAGTCAGGCGGGGGCCGAAAACTTCTATGGCTACACCTTC	CASSQAGAENFYGYTF
NA	TRBV30	TRBJ2-7	TRBD2	TGTGCTCCCGGCGTGGGGCCAGGGACTAGCGGGAGCTACGAGCAGTACTTC	CAPGVGPGTSGSYEQYF
NA	TRBV7-2	TRBJ1-3	NA	TGTGCCAGCAGGGGGGATATTGGACCAATATATTTT	CASRGDIGPIYF
NA	TRBV5-4	TRBJ2-1	TRBD2	TGTGCCAGCAGCCTGCCCCTAGCGGGAGTAGGGAATGAGCAGTTCTTC	CASSLPLAGVGNEQFF
NA	TRBV4-1	TRBJ2-3	NA	TGCGCCAGCAGCCAGCCGGGACTTGATACGCAGTATTTT	CASSQPGLDTQYF
few	TRBV18	TRBJ1-5	NA	TGTGCCAGCCCCCACCCGGACGGCGAAAATCAGCCCCAGCATTTT	CASPHPDGENQPQHF
NA	TRBV28	TRBJ1-2	NA	TGTGCCAGCAGTTTCCAACTAGGGATCCCGAGGGGCTACACCTTC	CASSFQLGIPRGYTF
NA	TRBV6-5	TRBJ2-7	NA	TGTGCCAGCAGTTACTCGAGGCCAGGGTTAAAGTACTTC	CASSYSRPGLKYF
NA	TRBV7-6	TRBJ2-7	NA	TGTGCCAGCAGCCCCTTCGAGGGGTCCTACGAGCAGTACTTC	CASSPFEGSYEQYF
NA	TRBV18	TRBJ1-3	TRBD1	TGTGCCAGCTCACTTACAGGGGGCTCTGGAAACACCATATATTTT	CASSLTGGSGNTIYF
NA	TRBV7-9	TRBJ2-1	TRBD2	TGTGCCAGCAGTCGTTCTAGCGGGAGCTTCTCCTACAATGAGCAGTTCTTC	CASSRSSGSFSYNEQFF
once	TRBV11-3	TRBJ2-2	TRBD1	TGTGCCAGCAGCTCACAGGGGACCGGGGAGCTGTTTTTT	CASSSQGTGELFF
NA	TRBV2	TRBJ1-4	NA	TGTGCCAGCAGCCCCGGGACGGTTAATGAAAAACTGTTTTTT	CASSPGTVNEKLFF
few	TRBV5-1	TRBJ2-5	NA	TGCGCCAGCAGCTTGGGGCAGCCCCAAGAGACCCAGTACTTC	CASSLGQPQETQYF
NA	TRBV7-9	TRBJ2-7	NA	TGTGCCAGCAGCTTTACTCGGGACTCCCACGAGCAGTACTTC	CASSFTRDSHEQYF
few	TRBV7-2	TRBJ2-3	NA	TGTGCCAGCAGCTTAGATGGGCTGCGGACAGATACGCAGTATTTT	CASSLDGLRTDTQYF
NA	TRBV15	TRBJ1-5	NA	TGTGCCACCAGCAGAGACAGAGGGGCCACTCAGCCCCAGCATTTT	CATSRDRGATQPQHF
NA	TRBV27	TRBJ1-5	TRBD1	TGTGCCATCGGGACAGGGGGAAGTCAGCCCCAGCATTTT	CAIGTGGSQPQHF
NA	TRBV6-6	TRBJ1-2	NA	TGTGCCAGCAGAAACCTACCGAACTATGGCTACACCTTC	CASRNLPNYGYTF
NA	TRBV23-1	TRBJ2-5	NA	TGCGCCAGCAGTCTCCCCCCGGGACGGGCTCAAGAGACCCAGTACTTC	CASSLPPGRAQETQYF
NA	TRBV5-1	TRBJ2-1	NA	TGCGCCAGCAGCCCTGGAGCCGCGTGGGGAAATGAGCAGTTCTTC	CASSPGAAWGNEQFF
NA	TRBV6-1	TRBJ2-2	NA	TGTGCCAGCCGAACAGTGACGAACACCGGGGAGCTGTTTTTT	CASRTVTNTGELFF
once	TRBV7-9	TRBJ2-7	NA	TGTGCCAGCAGCCCCTTGACCAGCCACGAGCAGTACTTC	CASSPLTSHEQYF
NA	TRBV4-2	TRBJ2-7	NA	TGTGCCAGCGGGACCCGCGGCTACGAGCAGTACTTC	CASGTRGYEQYF
NA	TRBV7-9	TRBJ2-1	NA	TGTGCCAGCAGCTTAGTATCATATCCCGGGCAGTTCTTC	CASSLVSYPGQFF
NA	TRBV4-2	TRBJ2-4	NA	TGTGCCAGCAGCCAAGATGAACAGGGCGAAAACATTCAGTACTTC	CASSQDEQGENIQYF
NA	TRBV2	TRBJ1-5	NA	TGTGCCAGCAATTCAGGGAGGCTCGAAGTTTTTCAGCATTTT	CASNSGRLEVFQHF
NA	TRBV5-1	TRBJ1-2	NA	TGCGCCAGCAGCACGGGACTCCAGGCTAACTATGGCTACACCTTC	CASSTGLQANYGYTF
NA	TRBV9	TRBJ2-7	TRBD2	TGTGCCAGCAGCGTAGCTAGCGGGAAAACCTACGAGCAGTACTTC	CASSVASGKTYEQYF
NA	TRBV15	TRBJ1-2	NA	TGTGCCACCAGCAGAGATGGGGGGAACTATGGCTACACCTTC	CATSRDGGNYGYTF
NA	TRBV9	TRBJ2-7	NA	TGTGCCAGCAGTGAAACTGGATACGAGCAGTACTTC	CASSETGYEQYF
NA	TRBV6-1	TRBJ2-1	TRBD2	TGTGCCAGCAGTGTTCCGGGACTAGCGAAACTCTACAATGAGCAGTTCTTC	CASSVPGLAKLYNEQFF
NA	TRBV6-1	TRBJ2-3	NA	TGTGCCAGCAGCCAACAACTCGCAGATACGCAGTATTTT	CASSQQLADTQYF
NA	TRBV4-2	TRBJ1-4	NA	TGTGCCAGCAGCTTCCGTCAGGGTACAACTAATGAAAAACTGTTTTTT	CASSFRQGTTNEKLFF
NA	TRBV7-9	TRBJ2-5	TRBD2	TGTGCCAGCAGCTCCCTTTTCCCTAGCGGTCAAGAGACCCAGTACTTC	CASSSLFPSGQETQYF
NA	TRBV4-2	TRBJ1-2	NA	TGTGCCAGCAGCCAGGTCGCAGAGGATGGCTACACCTTC	CASSQVAEDGYTF
NA	TRBV5-5	TRBJ1-4	NA	TGTGCCAGCATTCCTGACATTGCAACTAATGAAAAACTGTTTTTT	CASIPDIATNEKLFF
NA	TRBV6-5	TRBJ2-3	TRBD2	TGTGCCAGCAGTTCACCCGGGACTAGCGGGGTAGATACGCAGTATTTT	CASSSPGTSGVDTQYF
NA	TRBV5-4	TRBJ2-1	TRBD2	TGTGCCAGCAGCGGGACTAGCGGGAGGGCAAATGAGCAGTTCTTC	CASSGTSGRANEQFF
NA	TRBV6-1	TRBJ1-2	NA	TGTGCCAGCATCCCTTGGGGGAGCTACACCTTC	CASIPWGSYTF
NA	TRBV28	TRBJ2-1	NA	TGTGCCAGCACCCTGAAGGGAGGACTGTTCTTC	CASTLKGGLFF
NA	TRBV4-1	TRBJ1-1	NA	TGCGCCAGCAGCCAAGTGGGACGGGCCTACACTGAAGCTTTCTTT	CASSQVGRAYTEAFF
NA	TRBV12-1	TRBJ2-3	NA	TGTGCCAGCAGTCTTGAGCGGGAGGTAAAGGTGGATACGCAGTATTTT	CASSLEREVKVDTQYF
NA	TRBV5-1	TRBJ2-6	NA	TGCGCCAGCCATCCAATGGGGCTCTCTGGGGCCAACGTCCTGACTTTC	CASHPMGLSGANVLTF
NA	TRBV7-9	TRBJ1-5	TRBD1	TGTGCCAGCAGCTTCGACAGGGGCAATCAGCCCCAGCATTTT	CASSFDRGNQPQHF
NA	TRBV5-4	TRBJ2-3	NA	TGTGCCAGCAGCTTGGTTATTAGCCGAAATACGCAGTATTTT	CASSLVISRNTQYF